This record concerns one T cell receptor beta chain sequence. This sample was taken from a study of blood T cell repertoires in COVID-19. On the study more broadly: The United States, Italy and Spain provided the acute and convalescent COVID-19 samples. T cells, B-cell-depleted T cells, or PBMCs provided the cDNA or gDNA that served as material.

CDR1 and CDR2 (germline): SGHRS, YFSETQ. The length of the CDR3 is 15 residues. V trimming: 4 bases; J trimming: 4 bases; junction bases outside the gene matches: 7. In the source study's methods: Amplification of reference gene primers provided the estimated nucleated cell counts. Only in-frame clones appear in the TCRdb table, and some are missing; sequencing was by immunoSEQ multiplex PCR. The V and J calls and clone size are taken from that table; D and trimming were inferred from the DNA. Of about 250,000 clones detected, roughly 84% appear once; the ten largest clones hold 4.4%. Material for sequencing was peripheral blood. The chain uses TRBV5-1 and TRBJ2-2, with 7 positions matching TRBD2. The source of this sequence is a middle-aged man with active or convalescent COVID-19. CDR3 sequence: CASSPGGPLTGELFF. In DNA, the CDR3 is TGCGCCAGCAGCCCGGGAGGCCCCCTCACCGGGGAGCTGTTTTTT.